The clone carrying this TCR beta chain was counted a few times. Its antigen is not identified. This specimen comes from a study of beta chain features in type 1 diabetes. Study-wide context: Examined across all samples were some 110 million sorted cells. The study's findings and limits: Patients' naive, central memory and regulatory TCRB repertoires appeared more alike than those of healthy donors. Researchers caution that PCR might favor shorter templates, equally among patients and controls.

Investigators reverse transcribed all isolated RNA, so they sequenced expressed TCRB transcripts. Measured with immunoSEQ multiplex PCR; TCRdb has only the in-frame clones, and not every one. The table records about 620,000 clones, roughly a sixth of them present only once. This TCR came from a man aged 18 to 30 in good health. Sequencing used naive CD4+ T cells from blood.

The CDR3, as DNA: TGTGCCAGCAGTGACTCGCGACAGGGGGCAAACACTGAAGCTTTCTTT. Amino acid sequence: CASSDSRQGANTEAFF. The gene calls are TRBV6-4 and TRBJ1-1; 10 bases agree with TRBD1. Per the germline V gene, CDR1 is MRHNA and CDR2 is SNTAGT. This CDR3 comprises 16 residues. V shed 0 bases and J 2 bases; nucleotides not matched to a gene: 3.